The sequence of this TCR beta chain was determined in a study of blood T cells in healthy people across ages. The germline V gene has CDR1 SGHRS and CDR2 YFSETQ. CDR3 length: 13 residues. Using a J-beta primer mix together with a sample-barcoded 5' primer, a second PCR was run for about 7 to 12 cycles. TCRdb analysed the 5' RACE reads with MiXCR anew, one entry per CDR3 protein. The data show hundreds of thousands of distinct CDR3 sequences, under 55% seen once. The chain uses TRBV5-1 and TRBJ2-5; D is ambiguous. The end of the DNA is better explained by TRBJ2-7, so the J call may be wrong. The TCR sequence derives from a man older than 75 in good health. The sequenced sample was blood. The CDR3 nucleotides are TGCGCCAGCAGCTTGGACATTTCCTACGAGCAGTACTTC. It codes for CASSLDISYEQYF.